A selection of T cell receptor beta chains follows, all from one sample in a study of cytomegalovirus exposure and HLA in healthy donors. Sequenced by immunoSEQ multiplex PCR; TCRdb stores in-frame clones only, minus some. This table holds 120,000 or so clones. Material: PBMCs. The receptors derive from a man between 18 and 35 years old in good health and CMV-seronegative. Each CDR3 is given without its conserved first and last residue.

CDR3 protein | V gene
ASGRDRVGEKLF | TRBV27
ASNGRGGGTEAF | TRBV2
ASSLAGTSGGGEQF | TRBV7-2
ASSPNPGTSYEQY | TRBV5-1
ASSLLGSTEAF | TRBV28
ASSWTGPTLSGANVLT | TRBV5-1
ASSETGQDSQPQH | TRBV9
ASTGTSGSDEQF | TRBV5-1
ASSSGANEKLF | TRBV6-5
ASSPSRTPNEAGHT | TRBV18
ASSEELMREGPGNEQF | TRBV4-1
ASSQGDSRNEKLF | TRBV4-1
ASSSRQGSNQPQH | TRBV6-5
ASSLRGGVNTEAF | TRBV5-1
ASSLSRSGGSSYEQY | TRBV7-2
ASSLGSGRYEQY | TRBV11-2
ASSGGLGGAETQY | TRBV9
ASSRPSGNYEQF | TRBV5-1
AWSPVRDTRNTEAF | TRBV30
ASRPGQGARTQY | TRBV6-5
ASSPPHRGQETQY | TRBV27
ASRQGAADTQY | TRBV30
ASSLVGGSRAGEQY | TRBV11-2
ASGRGRSTYEQY | TRBV13
ASSPDGGYEQY | TRBV18
ASSYIGLAGGDEQF | TRBV27
ASRQQGYGELF | TRBV7-2
ASVTSEHEQY | TRBV5-5
ASSSSRDRNSPLH | TRBV19
ASTLDEGGREGAEAF | TRBV7-6
ASTDSYTEAF | TRBV6-5
SGRTGNGYT | TRBV29-1
ASSLDGGRGGYT | TRBV7-2
ASSYLATQY | TRBV6-5
ASSPGTGYGYT | TRBV14
ASSFGQPDKGQF | TRBV13
ASSVKWEGNQPQH | TRBV2
AGSFGTSGVYEQF | TRBV5-4
ASRQGLEQPQH | TRBV19
ASARGLGQTQETQY | TRBV12-5
ASSLWSNEQF | TRBV7-9
ASSLGGSVSEAF | TRBV7-2
ASSQGSGRNEQF | TRBV7-2
ASSPAGTLNTGELF | TRBV7-9
ASKVAGGHILTDTQY | TRBV11-2
ASVLLRSGNTIY | TRBV7-9
ASPTGQQEAF | TRBV28
ASSFTHRDTQY | TRBV7-9
ASTPRTSATDTQY | TRBV2
REGETQY | TRBV20-1
ASSLYTGTSAQY | TRBV28
ASSHGTLGGYT | TRBV4-2
ASSSVGGSYIIYEQY | TRBV5-8
ASSTGLFTDTQY | TRBV7-9
ASRSRGSTGELF | TRBV6-5
ASSPTGTVNTEAF | TRBV28
ASRRERGTGSSYEQY | TRBV2
ASSPLPVKGDSPLH | TRBV18
ASSVLGTTNTEAF | TRBV9